The 21 T cell receptor beta chains listed next were all sequenced from one sample in a study of T cell responses to AZD1222 COVID-19 vaccine. Method: immunoSEQ multiplex PCR; TCRdb's copy keeps in-frame clones and lacks some. Counted here are about 120,000 clones, about 91% occurring once; the ten biggest clones make up over 4.5%. The sample consisted of peripheral blood, taken on day 0 of AZD1222 vaccination. All receptors derive from an adult in good health.

The chain employs TRBV25-1 and TRBJ2-7; D not certain. CDR3 size: 15 residues. Germline-derived CDR1 and CDR2 are MGHDK and SYGVNS. V was trimmed by 3 bases and J by 5 bases, leaving 17 bases between them. CDR3 coding DNA: TGTGCCAGCAGTGACCCCACAGTTGGGATCAACGAGCAGTACTTC. Amino acid sequence: CASSDPTVGINEQYF.

The V call is TRBV9, the J call TRBJ1-4; D unclear. This CDR3 contains 11 residues. Germline CDR1 reads SGDLS; CDR2 reads YYNGEE. With 7 bases removed from V and 5 bases from J, the gap between germline ends came to 6 bases. CDR3 nucleotide sequence: TGTGCCAGCGGGGAGAATGAAAAACTGTTTTTT. This codes for CASGENEKLFF.

In this sample, this clone turned up once. V and J are TRBV19 and TRBJ2-4; D not certain. V lost 8 bases and J 7 bases, leaving 9 bases between the germline ends. Germline V gene lookup returns CDR1 LNHDA and CDR2 SQIVND (reference sequence). The CDR3 is made up of 11 amino acids. This CDR3 is CASGSRNIQYF. DNA for the CDR3: TGTGCCAGTGGTTCCCGGAACATTCAGTACTTC.

The chain joins TRBV7-9 to TRBJ2-1; 8 bases align to TRBD2. V dropped 3 bases and J dropped 3; count of bases not matched to a gene: 4. CDR1 SEHNR and CDR2 FQNEAQ come from the germline V gene (reference sequence). The CDR3 loop spans 15 amino acids. The CDR3 DNA follows: TGTGCCAGCAGCTTTGGCAGCGGGGGCTACAATGAGCAGTTCTTC. Amino acids: CASSFGSGGYNEQFF.

The chain uses TRBV4-2 and TRBJ1-5, with D tentatively TRBD1 (5 bases). Trimming stripped 0 bases from V and 7 bases from J, with 13 bases between. Looked up from germline, CDR1 is LGHNA and CDR2 is YNFKEQ. This CDR3 has 15 residues. The DNA for the CDR3 is TGTGCCAGCAGCCAAGAGAAGGGGACGGCCCAGCCCCAGCATTTT. This sequence encodes CASSQEKGTAQPQHF.

The rearrangement uses TRBV28 and TRBJ1-1; weak D call: TRBD1 (6 bases). Per the germline V gene, CDR1 is MDHEN and CDR2 is SYDVKM. The germline V and J ends were trimmed by 8 bases and 6 bases, with 16 bases remaining between them. The CDR3 length is 13 residues. The CDR3 DNA reads TGTGCCAGCGGTCTTACAGGGAGCTCTGAAGCTTTCTTT. This encodes CASGLTGSSEAFF.

The gene calls are TRBV29-1 and TRBJ2-1; tentatively, D is TRBD1 or TRBD2 (7 bases each). The V gene's germline CDR1 is SQVTM and CDR2 ANQGSEA. The V end was cut by 4 bases, the J end by 1 base, with 11 bases between. The CDR3 consists of 14 residues. The CDR3 nucleotides read TGCAGCGTTGGGCAGGGGGGGTCCTACAATGAGCAGTTCTTC. This gives the protein CSVGQGGSYNEQFF.

This clone was seen a single time. The V call is TRBV5-1, the J call TRBJ1-1, with TRBD1 matching 8 bases. The ends lost 0 bases at V and 4 bases at J; junction bases unmatched: 14. This CDR3 spans 18 amino acids. CDR1 is SGHRS, CDR2 YFSETQ, per germline. In DNA, the CDR3 is TGCGCCAGCAGCTTGGGTCCAGGGGGCGTTTATGGGAGCACTGAAGCTTTCTTT. Translated, it gives CASSLGPGGVYGSTEAFF.

The V call is TRBV4-2, the J call TRBJ2-5; 8 bases line up with TRBD1. Germline CDR1 reads LGHNA; CDR2 reads YNFKEQ. This CDR3 spans 17 amino acids. Trimming took 4 bases from V and 5 from J; bases not matched to a gene: 15. CDR3 sequence reads: CASSRTTPGGAGETQYF. In nucleotides, the CDR3 is TGTGCCAGCAGCCGCACCACACCAGGGGGCGCGGGTGAGACCCAGTACTTC.

The rearrangement links TRBV3-1 (or the pseudogene TRBV3-2) to TRBJ1-2; 8 nucleotides match TRBD1. This CDR3 region has 14 residues. Germline V gene sequence: CDR1 LGHDT, CDR2 YNNKEL (reference sequence). Unmatched junction bases numbered 6, after V lost 1 base and J lost 8 bases. CDR3 sequence (DNA): TGTGCCAGCAGCCAAGGGACAGGGATCGGAGGCTACACCTTC. It is translated as CASSQGTGIGGYTF.

The chain uses TRBV2 and TRBJ2-6; perhaps TRBD1 as D (6 bases). The CDR3 sequence is 16 residues long. Germline V gene data show CDR1 as SNHLY and CDR2 as FYNNEI. The V end lost 5 bases, the J end lost 1 base, and 12 bases lay between the germline ends. The CDR3: CASSPTGLSGANVLTF. The CDR3 DNA reads as TGTGCCAGCAGTCCGACAGGTCTTTCTGGGGCCAACGTCCTGACTTTC.

The gene calls are TRBV11-2 and TRBJ2-7; tentative D call: TRBD2 (6 bases). The CDR3 length is 13 residues. V lost 5 bases to trimming and J lost 3 bases, with 11 bases between them. Germline CDR1 is SGHAT and CDR2 is FQNNGV. The CDR3 loop is CASSAGLYYEQYF. DNA of the CDR3: TGTGCCAGCAGCGCGGGACTCTACTACGAGCAGTACTTC. The full variable domain, rest sourced from reference TRBV11-2 and TRBJ2-7, is EAGVAQSPRYKIIEKRQSVAFWCNPISGHATLYWYQQILGQGPKLLIQFQNNGVVDDSQLPKDRFSAERLKGVDSTLKIQPAKLEDSAVYLCASSAGLYYEQYFGPGTRLTVT.

The rearrangement links TRBV28 to TRBJ1-5; D perhaps matches TRBD1 (5 bases). The ends were cut back, 3 bases at V and 2 bases at J, with 14 bases in the middle. Germline-derived CDR1 and CDR2 are MDHEN and SYDVKM. The CDR3 consists of 16 residues. CDR3 bases: TGTGCCAGCAGTTTGAGGTTAGGGGTTGGCAATCAGCCCCAGCATTTT. Protein sequence: CASSLRLGVGNQPQHF. Together with reference TRBV28 and TRBJ1-5, the CDR3 gives the full variable domain: DVKVTQSSRYLVKRTGEKVFLECVQDMDHENMFWYRQDPGLGLRLIYFSYDVKMKEKGDIPEGYSVSREKKERFSLILESASTNQTSMYLCASSLRLGVGNQPQHFGDGTRLSIL.

This clone was counted once. The rearrangement joins TRBV28 to TRBJ2-1; D uncertain. This CDR3 has 11 amino acids. Germline V gives CDR1 MDHEN, CDR2 SYDVKM. V gave up 6 bases and J gave up 9 bases, with 9 bases separating them. The CDR3 nucleotides read TGTGCCAGCAGGGGTATCGGTGAGCAGTTCTTC. Amino acid sequence: CASRGIGEQFF.

This clone was seen a few times. The chain combines TRBV12-3 or TRBV12-4 with TRBJ1-4; D may be TRBD1 (6 bases). The CDR3 covers 12 residues. V was shortened by 8 bases and J by 8 bases, with 12 bases between the two germline ends. The CDR3 loop reads CASAGVEEKLFF. CDR3 in DNA: TGTGCCAGCGCAGGGGTGGAGGAAAAACTGTTTTTT.

V and J are TRBV9 and TRBJ2-3; TRBD2 aligns across 9 bases. The germline gives CDR1 SGDLS, CDR2 YYNGEE. The CDR3 runs to 16 residues. The V and J ends lost 0 bases and 4 bases, in that order; junction bases with no gene match: 6. DNA of the CDR3: TGTGCCAGCAGCGTAGAGGCGGGGGGGCTGCCAGATACGCAGTATTTT. Its protein is CASSVEAGGLPDTQYF.

The J gene is TRBJ2-5, the V gene TRBV7-2; either TRBD1 or TRBD2 may supply D (5 bases each). V was shortened by 4 bases and J by 5 bases, with 14 bases between the two germline ends. The V gene's germline CDR1 is SGHTA and CDR2 FQGNSA. This CDR3 has 14 residues. The CDR3: CASSSGPAMETQYF. Here the CDR3 DNA reads TGTGCCAGCAGCTCGGGACCGGCAATGGAGACCCAGTACTTC.

V usage is TRBV6-2 or TRBV6-3 and J usage is TRBJ2-7; D perhaps matches TRBD2 (6 bases). The CDR3 loop spans 13 amino acids. V lost 2 bases and J lost 6, with 11 bases in between. The germline V gene has CDR1 MNHEY and CDR2 SVGEGT. CDR3 sequence (DNA): TGTGCCAGCAGTTACCGGAGGGGCGGCGAGCAGTACTTC. It encodes CASSYRRGGEQYF.

This clone showed up just once. The chain has TRBV29-1 and TRBJ1-1, with a tentative D call TRBD1 (5 bases). In germline, CDR1 is SQVTM, CDR2 ANQGSEA. CDR3 size: 13 residues. V was trimmed by 7 bases and J by 0 bases, leaving 12 bases between them. The CDR3 DNA follows: TGCAGCGCTGGGGGGTTAATGAACACTGAAGCTTTCTTT. It specifies CSAGGLMNTEAFF.

This chain links TRBV6-5 with TRBJ1-3; a possible D gene is TRBD1 (5 bases). Trimming shortened V by 8 bases and J by 2 bases, and 10 bases separated the two germline ends. The V gene's germline CDR1 is MNHEY and CDR2 SVGAGI. This CDR3 has 13 residues. In DNA, the CDR3 is TGTGCCAGCGGAGGGGTAGCTGGAAACACCATATATTTT. Translation gives CASGGVAGNTIYF.

This rearrangement joins TRBV10-1 to TRBJ2-7, with TRBD1 identical over 7 bases. This CDR3 is 14 amino acids long. Germline V gene sequence: CDR1 WNHNN, CDR2 SYGVQD (reference sequence). V shed 2 bases and J 6 bases; nucleotides not matched to a gene: 7. CDR3 sequence (DNA): TGCGCCAGCAGTGAGGGAGCCAGACAGGGCGAGCAGTACTTC. It is translated as CASSEGARQGEQYF.